The subject of this entry is one T cell receptor (beta chain). Its matching antigen is unknown. Trimming took off 6 bases at V and 4 bases at J, with 13 bases between the two ends. Germline V gene sequence: CDR1 MNHEY, CDR2 SMNVEV (reference sequence). The CDR3 runs to 13 residues. Adults received seasonal inactivated influenza vaccine, with sorted blood CD4 subsets sequenced before and after. Each time point used about 40 to 100 mL of blood. Some clones are missing from TCRdb's copy, which holds only in-frame ones; the method was immunoSEQ multiplex PCR. The sample holds about 11,000 clones, less than 80% seen once. These data originate in a study of follicular helper T cells after annual influenza vaccination. Study conclusions and caveats: Each annual vaccination recalled recurring oligoclonal ICOS+CD38+ cTfh clonotypes. Undersampling of the much larger non-cTfh compartments could not be excluded for influenza clone enrichment.

The origin of this receptor is an adult who received the influenza vaccine. Sequencing was performed on CXCR5- memory CD4+ T cells sorted from blood, taken 6 weeks after influenza vaccination. This chain connects TRBV27 to TRBJ2-7; D possibly corresponds to TRBD2 (5 bases). The CDR3 DNA follows: TGTGCCAGCAGGGCTGCTAGCAATTACGAGCAGTACTTC. It codes for CASRAASNYEQYF.